The 13 T cell receptor beta chains reported below all come from one sample, sequenced in a study of shared clonotypes between healthy human individuals. Method: immunoSEQ multiplex PCR; TCRdb's copy keeps in-frame clones and lacks some. Of about 2 million clones in the sample, roughly 95% were seen once. Sequencing was done on a sample of naive CD4+ T cells sorted from blood. Subset meaning: CD45RA+ positively selected. The origin of the receptors is a young man in good health.

This clone was counted a single time. The rearrangement uses TRBV18 and TRBJ1-6, with D uncertain. Germline V gene data show CDR1 as KGHSH and CDR2 as LQKENI. The CDR3 spans 15 residues. Trimming pared 0 bases from V and 7 bases from J, leaving 10 bases between. The CDR3 bases are TGTGCCAGCTCACCACCTCTTGAATTGAATTCACCCCTCCACTTT. Its translation: CASSPPLELNSPLHF. The full variable domain, its missing parts supplied by reference TRBV18 and TRBJ1-6, is NAGVMQNPRHLVRRRGQEARLRCSPMKGHSHVYWYRQLPEEGLKFMVYLQKENIIDESGMPKERFSAEFPKEGPSILRIQQVVRGDSAAYFCASSPPLELNSPLHFGNGTRLTVT.

The V gene is TRBV21-1, the J gene TRBJ2-5; the D call of TRBD1 is as the table states it, not checked on the DNA. TRBV21-1 is marked as a pseudogene. This CDR3 has 14 residues. The CDR3 is CASSKVGQEETQYF. CDR3 nucleotide sequence: TGTGCCAGCAGCAAAGTGGGGCAGGAAGAGACCCAGTACTTC.

The sample holds one count of this clone. J is TRBJ1-3 and V is TRBV6-6; 7 bases match TRBD1. The CDR3 has 16 residues. Trimming cost V 2 bases and J 0 bases; bases outside gene matches: 4. Germline CDR1 reads MNHNY; CDR2 reads SVGAGI (reference sequence). The CDR3, as DNA: TGTGCCAGCAGTTACGACAGGGCCTACTCTGGAAACACCATATATTTT. It encodes CASSYDRAYSGNTIYF.

Comments on this clone: This same CDR3 is encoded by further DNA sequences in the sample. This chain joins TRBV11-2 and TRBJ2-7; D possibly corresponds to TRBD1 (5 bases). Per the germline V gene, CDR1 is SGHAT and CDR2 is FQNNGV. V shed 1 base and J shed 0 bases, with 7 bases lying between them. The CDR3 extends over 14 amino acids. This CDR3 is CASSLGTTSYEQYF. The CDR3 DNA sequence: TGTGCCAGCAGCTTAGGGACAACCTCCTACGAGCAGTACTTC.

The chain joins TRBV13 to TRBJ2-7; D is ambiguous. From germline, CDR1 is PRHDT and CDR2 FYEKMQ (reference sequence). The CDR3 spans 15 residues. The V gene lost 1 base and the J gene lost 1 base, with 11 bases spanning the gap. The CDR3 nucleotides read TGTGCCAGCAGCTTAGCGGGCAGAAGGTCCTACGAGCAGTACTTC. Translation: CASSLAGRRSYEQYF.

The rearrangement joins TRBV7-9 to TRBJ1-4; D uncertain. The CDR3 loop spans 12 amino acids. Germline V gives CDR1 SEHNR, CDR2 FQNEAQ (reference sequence). The V and J ends lost 7 bases and 7 bases respectively, with 10 bases between them. The CDR3 is CASNVKAEKLFF. The CDR3 bases are TGTGCCAGCAATGTAAAGGCTGAAAAACTGTTTTTT.

This sequence joins TRBV7-2 and TRBJ1-1; D unclear. The CDR3 is made up of 15 amino acids. V lost 1 base to trimming and J lost 3 bases, with 12 bases between them. Germline loops: CDR1 SGHTA, CDR2 FQGNSA. CDR3 residues: CASSLESTTYTEAFF. The CDR3 DNA reads TGTGCCAGCAGCTTAGAGAGCACTACTTACACTGAAGCTTTCTTT.

The rearrangement joins TRBV11-1 to TRBJ1-1, with TRBD1 matching over 7 bases. V lost 5 bases and J lost 4; bases outside the gene matches: 7. CDR3 length: 14 amino acids. CDR1 and CDR2 from the germline V gene are SGHAT and FQDESV (reference sequence). Here the CDR3 reads CASSTVQGTTEAFF. CDR3 coding DNA: TGTGCCAGCAGCACAGTACAGGGGACCACTGAAGCTTTCTTT.

The chain combines TRBV5-4 with TRBJ2-2, with 7 bases aligning to TRBD2. The V and J ends lost 4 bases and 0 bases, in that order; junction bases with no gene match: 6. The CDR3 runs 16 residues. The germline V gene encodes CDR1 SGHNT and CDR2 YYREEE (reference sequence). For the CDR3, the DNA is TGTGCCAGCAGCCCGCGGGGAGGGGCGAACACCGGGGAGCTGTTTTTT. Protein product: CASSPRGGANTGELFF.

CDR3 bases: TGTGCCAGCTCACAGGGTCGCAATCAGCCCCAGCATTTT. It is translated as CASSQGRNQPQHF. The gene calls are TRBV18 and TRBJ1-5, with D unclear. CDR3 length: 13 residues. Germline-derived CDR1 and CDR2 are KGHSH and LQKENI. With 4 bases removed from V and 2 bases from J, the gap between germline ends came to 6 bases.

V and J are TRBV5-1 and TRBJ2-5; 7 bases fit TRBD1. In germline, CDR1 is SGHRS, CDR2 YFSETQ. The CDR3 length is 17 residues. Trimming at V came to 5 bases and at J to 1 base, leaving 14 bases not matched to a gene. CDR3 loop: CASRSSTGTVIQETQYF. The CDR3 DNA follows: TGCGCCAGCAGATCCTCCACCGGGACAGTCATCCAAGAGACCCAGTACTTC.

The chain couples TRBV29-1 to TRBJ1-2; possible D gene TRBD1, 5 bases. The CDR3 runs 14 residues. CDR1 is SQVTM and CDR2 is ANQGSEA in the germline V gene. Trimming took off 5 bases at V and 6 bases at J, with 19 bases between the two ends. The CDR3 loop is CSVPGARDVDGYTF. For the CDR3, the DNA is TGCAGCGTTCCTGGGGCCCGGGACGTCGATGGCTACACCTTC.

The chain uses TRBV6-6 and TRBJ2-7; D gene unclear. The CDR3 length is 12 residues. V shed 5 bases and J shed 5 bases, with 10 bases lying between them. Germline V lookup: CDR1 MNHNY, CDR2 SVGAGI (reference sequence). CDR3 sequence reads: CASSLRFNEQYF. In DNA form, the CDR3 reads TGTGCCAGCAGTCTCAGGTTCAACGAGCAGTACTTC.